One and the same sample provided the 24 T cell receptor beta chains below, sequenced in a study of CXCR3-negative and CXCR3-positive naive CD8 T cells. Libraries were UMI-labeled 5' RACE TRB cDNA. TCRdb reprocessed the 5' RACE reads; each CDR3 protein has one entry and no DNA is given. This sample's table has over 8,000 distinct CDR3 sequences. The sequencing input was naive CXCR3- CD8+ T cells from blood. Described subset: CD45RO-CCR7+CD27+CD95- naive CD8+ T cells lacking CXCR3 (TNR3-). The receptors shown here come from a human donor in good health. Some clones in this sample may be carry-over from other donors' samples.

The CDR3 here is CASTFAFAGGFEQPQHF. The chain combines TRBV19 with TRBJ1-5; the TCRdb D gene call, TRBD1, has no DNA to confirm it. This CDR3 is 17 amino acids long. Per the germline V gene, CDR1 is LNHDA and CDR2 is SQIVND (reference sequence).

The chain combines TRBV2 with TRBJ2-2; the D call from TCRdb, TRBD1, cannot be confirmed without DNA. The CDR3 has 16 amino acids. Germline CDR1 and CDR2: SNHLY and FYNNEI. The CDR3 loop is CASAVPGGAGTGELFF.

This chain connects TRBV23-1 to TRBJ2-4; the D call from TCRdb, TRBD1, cannot be confirmed without DNA. TRBV23-1 is classed as an ORF, of uncertain function. This CDR3 spans 19 amino acids. The CDR3 region is CASSLPGTGGVEAKNIQYF.

Judged by frequency, this clonotype is medium-sized. This rearrangement joins TRBV28 to TRBJ1-1; the TCRdb call, TRBD1, lacks DNA for checking. Germline V gene sequence: CDR1 MDHEN, CDR2 SYDVKM. The CDR3 is made up of 13 amino acids. The CDR3 sequence is CASKGTGNTEAFF.

This rearrangement joins TRBV6-6 to TRBJ1-2; TCRdb picks TRBD1, but there is no DNA to check that call. The CDR3 consists of 12 residues. The germline CDR1 and CDR2 sequences are MNHNY and SVGAGI (reference sequence). CDR3 in amino acids: CATSPGAYGYTF.

Here the CDR3 reads CASRVPPLAGGPWSYNEQFF. V is TRBV12-2 and J is TRBJ2-1; TCRdb returns TRBD2, unconfirmable since there is no DNA. TRBV12-2 is recorded as a pseudogene. The CDR3 is 20 residues long.

This clonotype registers medium-sized by frequency. The chain is built from TRBV29-1 and TRBJ1-2; TCRdb outputs TRBD1, but without DNA this stays unchecked. The CDR3 is 12 amino acids. Germline-derived CDR1 and CDR2 are SQVTM and ANQGSEA. The CDR3 loop reads CIVGTGRGGYTF.

J is TRBJ2-1 and V is TRBV6-5; no DNA is available, so the TRBD1 call from TCRdb remains unchecked. This CDR3 comprises 15 residues. The germline V gene encodes CDR1 MNHEY and CDR2 SVGAGI. The CDR3: CASSYLGGFYNEQFF.

This clonotype is labeled medium-sized (0.01 to 0.1%) based on frequency. The J gene is TRBJ2-1, the V gene TRBV20-1; TCRdb designates TRBD2, a call that cannot be tested without DNA. The germline V gene encodes CDR1 DFQATT and CDR2 SNEGSKA (reference sequence). This CDR3 is 15 amino acids long. The CDR3 is CSAREWTSGSNEQFF.

Measured by frequency, this clonotype is medium-sized. The V gene is TRBV20-1, the J gene TRBJ1-1. Germline assignment: CDR1 DFQATT and CDR2 SNEGSKA (reference sequence). CDR3 size: 12 residues. CDR3 sequence reads: CSAVVEGTEAFF.

J is TRBJ1-1 and V is TRBV19. Germline V gene lookup returns CDR1 LNHDA and CDR2 SQIVND (reference sequence). CDR3 size: 14 residues. The CDR3: CASSGDLNGAEAFF.

This CDR3 reads CASNQRRDSNQPQHF. This rearrangement joins TRBV6-2 or TRBV6-3 to TRBJ1-5. Germline CDR1 and CDR2: MNHEY and SVGEGT. CDR3 length: 15 amino acids.

This clonotype is deemed medium-sized by its frequency. This chain joins TRBV29-1 and TRBJ2-1; lacking DNA, the TRBD1 call made by TCRdb goes unchecked. The CDR3 contains 13 residues. The V gene's germline CDR1 is SQVTM and CDR2 ANQGSEA. The chain's CDR3 is CSVEPQAEDEQFF.

This clonotype counts as medium-sized (0.01 to 0.1%) by frequency. The rearrangement joins TRBV12-3 or TRBV12-4 to TRBJ2-3; TCRdb's D call, TRBD2, is unchecked because there is no DNA. CDR3 length: 14 amino acids. CDR3 residues: CASSGTSGTDTQYF.

The V and J genes are TRBV4-1 and TRBJ2-7; as DNA is missing, the TRBD1 call by TCRdb cannot be tested. Germline CDR1 and CDR2: MGHRA and YSYEKL. This CDR3 has 14 amino acids. CDR3 sequence reads: CASSYRDKYYEQYF.

Frequency places this clonotype as medium-sized (0.01 to 0.1%). This sequence joins TRBV29-1 and TRBJ1-1. This CDR3 region has 12 residues. The V gene's germline CDR1 is SQVTM and CDR2 ANQGSEA. This CDR3 is CSADGMNTEAFF.

The chain employs TRBV9 and TRBJ2-7; TCRdb selects TRBD1, and the lack of DNA leaves this call unchecked. Germline V gene sequence: CDR1 SGDLS, CDR2 YYNGEE. The CDR3 sequence is 15 residues long. The CDR3 loop is CASSAYRGDPSEQYF.

This clonotype registers medium-sized by frequency. This chain joins TRBV6-2 or TRBV6-3 and TRBJ2-1. The germline V gene encodes CDR1 MNHEY and CDR2 SVGEGT. CDR3 size: 14 residues. The CDR3 protein is CASSSSPHFYEQFF.

The chain combines TRBV29-1 with TRBJ2-1; the D call of TRBD2 rests on TCRdb alone, since no DNA is present to check it. Looked up from germline, CDR1 is SQVTM and CDR2 is ANQGSEA. The CDR3 runs to 14 residues. This CDR3 reads CSLVGESSYNEQFF.

Measured by frequency, this clonotype is medium-sized. J is TRBJ2-3 and V is TRBV6-5; checking the TCRdb D call of TRBD2 is not possible without DNA. This CDR3 is 18 amino acids long. The V gene's germline CDR1 is MNHEY and CDR2 SVGAGI. The CDR3 loop reads CASRSRLAGPSSTDTQYF.

This clonotype shows up as medium-sized by frequency. The genes are TRBV11-2 and TRBJ2-3; TCRdb reports TRBD2, a call that lacks DNA to check it against. CDR1 is SGHAT and CDR2 is FQNNGV in the germline V gene. The CDR3 totals 14 residues. CDR3 amino acids: CASSLVLKREALYF.

This clonotype is labeled medium-sized based on frequency. The chain has TRBV19 and TRBJ2-3. The germline CDR1 and CDR2 sequences are LNHDA and SQIVND (reference sequence). The CDR3 has 13 residues. CDR3 region: CASSIRHTDTQYF.

The rearrangement uses TRBV4-1 and TRBJ1-1. CDR1 and CDR2 (germline): MGHRA, YSYEKL. The CDR3 is 15 residues long. The CDR3 region is CASSQVGRVNTEAFF.

Here the CDR3 reads CSARDTRGTNYGYTF. V and J are TRBV29-1 and TRBJ1-2; as DNA is missing, the TRBD1 call by TCRdb cannot be tested. Germline assignment: CDR1 SQVTM and CDR2 ANQGSEA. CDR3 length: 15 amino acids. Full variable domain (missing parts from reference TRBV29-1 and TRBJ1-2): SAVISQKPSRDICQRGTSLTIQCQVDSQVTMMFWYRQQPGQSLTLIATANQGSEATYESGFVIDKFPISRPNLTFSTLTVSNMSPEDSSIYLCSARDTRGTNYGYTFGSGTRLTVV.